A single sample is the source of the 20 T cell receptor beta chains below, sequenced in a study of blood T cell repertoires in COVID-19. Produced via immunoSEQ multiplex PCR; TCRdb's table is partial and in-frame only. The table records more than 80,000 clones, 80% to 90% of them present only once. The sample comprised peripheral blood. These receptors all stem from a man at least 80 years old with acute or convalescent COVID-19.

The chain is built from TRBV7-9 and TRBJ1-2, with D possibly matching TRBD1 (6 bases). Germline values: CDR1 SEHNR, CDR2 FQNEAQ (reference sequence). The V end lost 5 bases, the J end lost 3 bases, and 19 bases lay between the germline ends. The CDR3 has 16 residues. CDR3 protein: CASSPRTAPIDYGYTF. In DNA form, the CDR3 reads TGTGCCAGCAGCCCTAGGACAGCCCCAATAGACTATGGCTACACCTTC.

This clone was picked up one time. The chain has TRBV5-6 and TRBJ1-4; 7 bases align to TRBD1. J gave up 8 bases and V 1 base, and 5 bases lay outside the gene matches. The CDR3 is 14 residues long. The germline CDR1 and CDR2 sequences are SGHDT and YYEEEE. In DNA form, the CDR3 reads TGTGCCAGCAGCTTGTACAGGGGTGGAGAAAAACTGTTTTTT. Protein product: CASSLYRGGEKLFF.

This clone was observed a handful of times. V is TRBV10-3 and J is TRBJ1-4, with D maybe TRBD1 (6 bases). Germline CDR1 ENHRY, CDR2 SYGVKD. The germline V and J ends were trimmed by 3 bases and 6 bases, with 11 bases remaining between them. This CDR3 has 14 residues. Here the CDR3 reads CAISELQGYEKLFF. CDR3 DNA sequence: TGTGCCATCAGTGAATTGCAGGGGTATGAAAAACTGTTTTTT.

The chain joins TRBV6-5 to TRBJ2-1; the D gene is possibly TRBD1 (6 bases). CDR1 and CDR2 from the germline V gene are MNHEY and SVGAGI. V lost 2 bases and J lost 5, with 10 bases in between. This CDR3 spans 14 amino acids. The CDR3, as DNA: TGTGCCAGCAGTTACGGGGGCGCAAACAATGAGCAGTTCTTC. It codes for CASSYGGANNEQFF.

V is TRBV11-3 and J is TRBJ1-1; no reliable D call. This CDR3 region has 13 residues. The V end lost 0 bases, the J end lost 4 bases, and 6 bases lay between the germline ends. CDR1 SGHNT and CDR2 YENEEA come from the germline V gene. The CDR3 coding sequence is TGTGCCAGCAGCTTAGATCAACTCACTGAAGCTTTCTTT. Translation gives CASSLDQLTEAFF.

This clone is a singleton in its sample. V is TRBV19 and J is TRBJ1-2; 10 positions match TRBD1. Losses at the gene ends were 4 bases for V and 7 bases for J; bases not matched to a gene: 3. There are 13 residues in the CDR3. Per the germline V gene, CDR1 is LNHDA and CDR2 is SQIVND (reference sequence). CDR3 protein: CASSTDRGLGYTF. CDR3 sequence (DNA): TGTGCCAGTAGTACCGACAGGGGGCTTGGCTACACCTTC.

The V call is TRBV5-1, the J call TRBJ2-2; 7 bases map to TRBD1. CDR1 SGHRS and CDR2 YFSETQ come from the germline V gene. The CDR3 contains 15 residues. The V gene end was trimmed by 4 bases and the J gene end by 7 bases; junction bases not matched to a gene: 10. The CDR3 nucleotides read TGCGCCAGCAGCCCTCCGGGGTCAGGGGGCGGGGAGCTGTTTTTT. Its translation: CASSPPGSGGGELFF.

Regarding this clone: The junction differs from germline at one of its ends, possibly a read error. V gene TRBV19 combines with J gene TRBJ2-7; 7 bases fit TRBD1. Germline values: CDR1 LNHDA, CDR2 SQIVND (reference sequence). The CDR3 has 14 amino acids. CDR3 sequence: CASSTQQGPYEQCF. Here the CDR3 DNA reads TGTGCCAGTAGTACTCAACAGGGGCCCTACGAGCAGTGCTTC.

This CDR3 reads CASSESDSTDTQYF. The CDR3 DNA reads as TGTGCCAGCAGTGAGAGTGATAGCACAGATACGCAGTATTTT. The chain carries TRBV28 and TRBJ2-3; D not certain. CDR1 is MDHEN, CDR2 SYDVKM, per germline. The CDR3 extends over 14 amino acids. Trimming cost V 5 bases and J 0 bases, with 9 bases left between them.

This sequence joins TRBV19 and TRBJ2-3; possible D gene TRBD1, 7 bases. The CDR3 contains 16 residues. Germline CDR1 and CDR2: LNHDA and SQIVND (reference sequence). Trimming removed 3 bases at V and 1 base at J, with 14 bases between. The DNA of the CDR3 is TGTGCCAGTAGTATCGGTACAGGGGAGGGCACAGATACGCAGTATTTT. Translation gives CASSIGTGEGTDTQYF.

This chain connects TRBV5-1 to TRBJ1-4; D is ambiguous. V was trimmed by 4 bases and J by 3 bases, leaving 10 bases between them. Germline lookup yields CDR1 SGHRS and CDR2 YFSETQ. The CDR3 has 14 amino acids. Here the CDR3 reads CASSLGEANEKLFF. CDR3 DNA: TGCGCCAGCAGCCTTGGGGAGGCTAATGAAAAACTGTTTTTT.

J is TRBJ2-1 and V is TRBV19; D possibly corresponds to TRBD1 (5 bases). This CDR3 has 16 amino acids. CDR1 and CDR2 (germline): LNHDA, SQIVND (reference sequence). V was cut by 5 bases and J by 3 bases, with 17 bases left in between. CDR3 residues: CASSDLTGRVYNEQFF. For the CDR3, the DNA is TGTGCCAGTAGTGACTTAACAGGAAGGGTCTACAATGAGCAGTTCTTC.

The chain recombines TRBV5-6 with TRBJ1-6, with D hard to call. The CDR3 is made up of 15 amino acids. Germline V gene sequence: CDR1 SGHDT, CDR2 YYEEEE. V dropped 0 bases and J dropped 7 bases, with 11 bases sitting between them. The CDR3 loop is CASSLDPRQNSPLHF. The DNA for the CDR3 is TGTGCCAGCAGCTTGGATCCGAGGCAGAATTCACCCCTCCACTTT.

The CDR3 region is CASLRDTDYGYTF. CDR3 DNA sequence: TGTGCCAGCCTCCGGGACACGGACTATGGCTACACCTTC. The chain carries TRBV2 and TRBJ1-2; TRBD1 might be the D (6 bases). Germline CDR1 reads SNHLY; CDR2 reads FYNNEI. V lost 8 bases, J lost 3 bases, and 13 bases lay in between. The CDR3 is made up of 13 amino acids.

The gene calls are TRBV29-1 and TRBJ2-7, with a possible D match to TRBD1 (5 bases). V lost 3 bases to trimming and J lost 2 bases, with 11 bases between them. The germline CDR1 and CDR2 sequences are SQVTM and ANQGSEA. This CDR3 has 13 residues. CDR3 in amino acids: CSVEKDTTYEQYF. The CDR3 DNA reads TGCAGCGTTGAGAAGGACACAACCTACGAGCAGTACTTC.

This clone was seen once. The chain links TRBV29-1 to TRBJ2-2; 9 bases are shared with TRBD1. This CDR3 spans 14 amino acids. V trimming: 6 bases; J trimming: 6 bases; junction bases outside the gene matches: 8. Germline values: CDR1 SQVTM, CDR2 ANQGSEA. CDR3 DNA: TGCAGCGTCCGTGGACAGGGGCGGGCCGGGGAGCTGTTTTTT. Amino acid sequence: CSVRGQGRAGELFF.

This sequence joins TRBV7-9 and TRBJ1-4; D possibly corresponds to TRBD1 (6 bases). V shed 6 bases and J shed 6 bases, with 17 bases lying between them. CDR3 size: 15 residues. Germline V gene sequence: CDR1 SEHNR, CDR2 FQNEAQ (reference sequence). DNA for the CDR3: TGTGCCAGCAGACCCTATCAGGGGATGGATGAAAAACTGTTTTTT. Translation: CASRPYQGMDEKLFF.

The rearrangement uses TRBV3-1 (or the pseudogene TRBV3-2) and TRBJ2-5; 10 nucleotides line up with TRBD1. V lost 1 base, J lost 4 bases, and 6 bases stayed unmatched. Germline V gene lookup returns CDR1 LGHDT and CDR2 YNNKEL (reference sequence). The CDR3 totals 16 residues. The CDR3 region has the DNA TGTGCCAGCAGCCAAGGGGGACAGGGGCGACGAGAGACCCAGTACTTC. Translated, it gives CASSQGGQGRRETQYF.

Only one count was recorded for this clone. This chain uses TRBV10-2 with TRBJ1-1; 10 nucleotides agree with TRBD1. Germline V gene lookup returns CDR1 WSHSY and CDR2 SAAADI. Trimming took 11 bases from V and 1 from J; bases not matched to a gene: 4. This CDR3 is built from 13 residues. The DNA for the CDR3 is TGCGCCGCCCGACAGGGGGCGAACACTGAAGCTTTCTTT. It is translated as CAARQGANTEAFF.

The chain carries TRBV19 and TRBJ1-5; TRBD1 is a possible D gene (6 bases). This CDR3 is built from 15 residues. Germline V gene sequence: CDR1 LNHDA, CDR2 SQIVND (reference sequence). V lost 7 bases and J lost 0, with 13 bases in between. CDR3 DNA: TGTGCCAGTAATACCCGGGACAATAGCAATCAGCCCCAGCATTTT. The encoded protein is CASNTRDNSNQPQHF.